Listed below are T cell receptor beta chains from one sample, sequenced in a study of cytomegalovirus exposure and HLA in healthy donors. Profiling relied on immunoSEQ multiplex PCR, and the TCRdb table lists in-frame clones only, not all of them. This sample carries 200,000 to 250,000 clones, approximately 80% of them seen once, and the ten largest clones take 15%. The sequenced material came from PBMCs. These receptor sequences come from a man aged 40-49 years in good health and CMV-seronegative. Each CDR3 is given with its conserved first and last residue. The order of the fields is V gene, D gene, J gene, clone size, CDR3 DNA, CDR3 protein. A D gene is named only where the DNA matches it firmly. Expanded clones are given a class, and other clones once, few, many or no size at all.

TRBV4-1,TRBD1,TRBJ2-5,few,TGCGCCAGCAGCCCCACCGGGACAGGGGGTCTCCAGTACTTC,CASSPTGTGGLQYF
TRBV14,TRBD1,TRBJ1-2,few,TGTGCCAGCAGCCAATACAGGGGAGGCTACACCTTC,CASSQYRGGYTF
TRBV7-8,NA,TRBJ2-1,NA,TGTGCCAGCACCCTCCCTTGGGGGGCCTACAATGAGCAGTTCTTC,CASTLPWGAYNEQFF
TRBV11-2,NA,TRBJ1-1,NA,TGTGCCAGCAGCTTAGGCCCTACGGGATCGCGTTACACTGAAGCTTTCTTT,CASSLGPTGSRYTEAFF
TRBV7-7,TRBD2,TRBJ2-3,NA,TGTGCCAGCAGCCTACTAGCGGATAGCACAGATACGCAGTATTTT,CASSLLADSTDTQYF
TRBV9,TRBD1,TRBJ1-3,NA,TGTGCCAGCAGCCTCACGACAGGGGGCCTGTCTGGAAACACCATATATTTT,CASSLTTGGLSGNTIYF
TRBV28,NA,TRBJ2-3,NA,TGTGCCAGCAGGGGGGGAGGGGGTCGCACAGATACGCAGTATTTT,CASRGGGGRTDTQYF
TRBV4-1,NA,TRBJ2-5,NA,TGCGCCAGCAGCCAAGGAGTAGCGAAGTGGGAGACCCAGTACTTC,CASSQGVAKWETQYF
TRBV10-1,NA,TRBJ1-5,NA,TGCGCCAGCAGACTTTATCAGGGTGTGTCGAATCAGCCCCAGCATTTT,CASRLYQGVSNQPQHF
TRBV5-6,TRBD2,TRBJ2-1,NA,TGTGCCAGCAGCTTTGGGGAGGGCTCCTACAATGAGCAGTTCTTC,CASSFGEGSYNEQFF
TRBV19,TRBD1,TRBJ2-4,NA,TGTGCCAGTAGTAGATCCGGACAGGGGAACATTCAGTACTTC,CASSRSGQGNIQYF
TRBV18,NA,TRBJ1-4,NA,TGTGCCAGCTCACCCCAGAAGAATGAAAAACTGTTTTTT,CASSPQKNEKLFF
TRBV14,NA,TRBJ1-1,NA,TGTGCCAGCAGCCCACCCCTGGGGAGGGGTGGTGTTAACACTGAAGCTTTCTTT,CASSPPLGRGGVNTEAFF
TRBV19,TRBD1,TRBJ1-2,NA,TGTGCCAGTAGTATAGTCGGTTATGGCACAGGGGGCCCTGGCTACACCTTC,CASSIVGYGTGGPGYTF
TRBV6-6,NA,TRBJ2-5,few,TGTGCCAGCAGCTTACGCAGGGAAGAGACCCAGTACTTC,CASSLRREETQYF
TRBV18,NA,TRBJ1-1,NA,TGTGCCAGCTCACCACGACAGGCTACTATGAACACTGAAGCTTTCTTT,CASSPRQATMNTEAFF
TRBV7-3,TRBD2,TRBJ2-3,once,TGTGCCAGCAGCTTGGGGGACTACTACACAGATACGCAGTATTTT,CASSLGDYYTDTQYF
TRBV6-5,TRBD1,TRBJ1-5,few,TGTGCCAGCAAGAGGGACAGAAGCAATCAGCCCCAGCATTTT,CASKRDRSNQPQHF
TRBV30,NA,TRBJ1-1,NA,TGTGCCTGGAAGACACAGAACACTGAAGCTTTCTTT,CAWKTQNTEAFF
TRBV4-3,TRBD1,TRBJ1-2,NA,TGCGCCAGCAGCCAAGAGGTGGCAGGGGGCGATCCTTCCTATGGCTACACCTTC,CASSQEVAGGDPSYGYTF